The clone carrying this T cell receptor (beta chain) appeared many times. The antigen remains undetermined. TCRdb reprocessed the RT-PCR reads via MiXCR and lists one record per CDR3 protein. The sample records 450,000 to 500,000 distinct CDR3 sequences, approximately 11% being singletons. The V end lost 6 bases, the J end lost 5 bases, and 10 bases lay between the germline ends. CDR3 length equals 12 residues. The data were taken from a study of response to subunit inactivated influenza vaccine. General observations from the study: Each seasonal flu vaccination may recruit only limited new T cells, authors suggested.

This chain connects TRBV12-3 or TRBV12-4 to TRBJ2-5; D not certain. The sequences come from PBMCs from blood, collected roughly 45 days after vaccination. The receptor comes from a man between 45 and 60 years old who received an inactivated influenza vaccine. CDR3 bases: TGTGCCAGCAGCCACCCCAGGGAGACCCAGTACTTC. It is translated as CASSHPRETQYF.